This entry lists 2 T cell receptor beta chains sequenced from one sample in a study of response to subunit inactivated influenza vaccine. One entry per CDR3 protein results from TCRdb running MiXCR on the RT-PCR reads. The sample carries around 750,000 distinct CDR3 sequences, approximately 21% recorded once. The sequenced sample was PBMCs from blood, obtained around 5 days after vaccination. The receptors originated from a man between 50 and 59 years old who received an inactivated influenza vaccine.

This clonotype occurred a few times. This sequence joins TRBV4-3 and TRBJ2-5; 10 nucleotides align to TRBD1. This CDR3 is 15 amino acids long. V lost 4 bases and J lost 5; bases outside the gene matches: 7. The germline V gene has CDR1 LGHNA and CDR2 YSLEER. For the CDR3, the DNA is TGCGCCAGCAGCCGGACAGACAGGGGGCGGGAGACCCAGTACTTC. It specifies CASSRTDRGRETQYF.

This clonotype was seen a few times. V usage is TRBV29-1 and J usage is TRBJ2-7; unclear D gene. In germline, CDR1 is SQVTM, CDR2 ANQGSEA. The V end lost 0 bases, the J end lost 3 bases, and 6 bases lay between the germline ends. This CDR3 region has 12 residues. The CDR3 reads CSVEDLDYEQYF. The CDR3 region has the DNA TGCAGCGTTGAAGACCTTGACTACGAGCAGTACTTC.